Each of the 31 T cell receptor beta chains below was sequenced from the same sample in a study of blood T cell repertoires in COVID-19. Some clones are missing from TCRdb's copy, which holds only in-frame ones; the method was immunoSEQ multiplex PCR. This table has around 170,000 clones, 75% to 85% appearing once. Sequencing input: peripheral blood. Receptors were obtained from a human donor in a cohort sampled during active COVID-19.

The rearrangement uses TRBV4-1 and TRBJ2-4; D perhaps matches TRBD1 (6 bases). CDR1 MGHRA and CDR2 YSYEKL come from the germline V gene. Trimming removed 0 bases from V and 0 bases from J, with 12 bases in between. The CDR3 covers 17 residues. The CDR3 here is CASSQDPGELAKNIQYF. The CDR3 bases are TGCGCCAGCAGCCAAGATCCAGGGGAGTTAGCCAAAAACATTCAGTACTTC.

The chain couples TRBV3-1 (or the pseudogene TRBV3-2) to TRBJ1-5; D not certain. This CDR3 region has 16 residues. Deletions cut 4 bases from V and 2 bases from J, with 15 bases between. Germline-derived CDR1 and CDR2 are LGHDT and YNNKEL (reference sequence). The chain's CDR3 is CASSLRYSLGNQPQHF. CDR3 nucleotides: TGTGCCAGCAGCCTCCGTTACAGTTTGGGCAATCAGCCCCAGCATTTT.

This chain links TRBV27 with TRBJ2-7; the match to TRBD2 covers 9 bases. This CDR3 is 15 amino acids long. Trimming took 8 bases from V and 1 from J; bases not matched to a gene: 9. Germline V lookup: CDR1 MNHEY, CDR2 SMNVEV (reference sequence). In DNA form, the CDR3 reads TGTGCCAGCGGACTGACTAGCGGTTATTCCTACGAGCAGTACTTC. This translates into CASGLTSGYSYEQYF.

The V gene is TRBV15, the J gene TRBJ1-3; D not resolved. Looked up from germline, CDR1 is LNHNV and CDR2 is YYDKDF (reference sequence). V was cut by 6 bases and J by 0 bases, with 12 bases left in between. CDR3 size: 15 residues. The CDR3 DNA reads TGTGCCACCAGTCAGACGCGCGGCTCTGGAAACACCATATATTTT. Its protein is CATSQTRGSGNTIYF.

The rearrangement joins TRBV6-2 or TRBV6-3 to TRBJ2-7; 8 nucleotides agree with TRBD1. Germline V gives CDR1 MNHEY, CDR2 SVGEGT. This CDR3 region has 16 residues. V lost 6 bases, J lost 3 bases, and 13 bases stayed unmatched. The CDR3 loop is CASSLRPGTGYYEQYF. In DNA form, the CDR3 reads TGTGCCAGCAGCCTTAGACCCGGGACAGGTTACTACGAGCAGTACTTC.

A single count supports this clone. V is TRBV7-3 and J is TRBJ1-2, with TRBD1 as a possible D gene (5 bases). The CDR3 totals 13 residues. The V end lost 5 bases, the J end lost 4 bases, and 11 bases lay between the germline ends. Germline CDR1 is SGHTA and CDR2 is FQGTGA. CDR3 loop: CASSPTGGYGYTF. CDR3 nucleotide sequence: TGTGCCAGCAGCCCAACGGGGGGCTATGGCTACACCTTC. Full variable domain (outside the CDR3, taken from reference TRBV7-3 and TRBJ1-2): GAGVSQTPSNKVTEKGKYVELRCDPISGHTALYWYRQSLGQGPEFLIYFQGTGAADDSGLPNDRFFAVRPEGSVSTLKIQRTERGDSAVYLCASSPTGGYGYTFGSGTRLTVV.

The rearrangement links TRBV9 to TRBJ1-5; unclear D gene. The CDR3 runs to 15 residues. Germline V gene lookup returns CDR1 SGDLS and CDR2 YYNGEE. V gave up 0 bases and J gave up 7 bases, with 14 bases separating them. This chain's CDR3 is CASSVGDSTGQPQHF. In DNA form, the CDR3 reads TGTGCCAGCAGCGTAGGAGACTCTACGGGGCAGCCCCAGCATTTT. The variable domain in full, with the rest retrieved from reference TRBV9 and TRBJ1-5, is DSGVTQTPKHLITATGQRVTLRCSPRSGDLSVYWYQQSLDQGLQFLIQYYNGEERAKGNILERFSAQQFPDLHSELNLSSLELGDSALYFCASSVGDSTGQPQHFGDGTRLSIL.

The J gene is TRBJ1-5, the V gene TRBV27; D unresolved. The CDR3 runs 15 residues. V dropped 6 bases and J dropped 0 bases, with 12 bases sitting between them. The germline CDR1 and CDR2 sequences are MNHEY and SMNVEV (reference sequence). The CDR3 DNA reads TGTGCCAGCAGGATGGGAGGTAATAGCAATCAGCCCCAGCATTTT. Encoded protein: CASRMGGNSNQPQHF.

The chain combines TRBV5-1 with TRBJ2-1, with TRBD2 identical over 13 bases. The CDR3 sequence is 17 residues long. Trimming removed 4 bases from V and 7 bases from J; junction bases left unmatched: 11. CDR1 SGHRS and CDR2 YFSETQ come from the germline V gene. CDR3: CASSRTSGGTLGNEQFF. The CDR3 nucleotides are TGCGCCAGCAGCAGGACTAGCGGGGGCACCCTAGGGAATGAGCAGTTCTTC.

The chain combines TRBV9 with TRBJ2-7; 11 positions agree with TRBD2. V shed 2 bases and J 3 bases; nucleotides not matched to a gene: 1. The CDR3 extends over 14 amino acids. Germline lookup yields CDR1 SGDLS and CDR2 YYNGEE. Written as DNA, the CDR3 is TGTGCCAGCAGCGTGGGACTAGCGGTCTACGAGCAGTACTTC. Translating it yields CASSVGLAVYEQYF.

The chain combines TRBV5-1 with TRBJ2-2; a weak D match, TRBD2 (5 bases). V was cut by 1 base and J by 4 bases, with 14 bases left in between. The germline V gene has CDR1 SGHRS and CDR2 YFSETQ. This CDR3 region has 16 residues. CDR3 bases: TGCGCCAGCAGCTTGAGATCTAGCATAGCCACCGGGGAGCTGTTTTTT. It specifies CASSLRSSIATGELFF.

This sequence joins TRBV27 and TRBJ2-1; 14 bases agree with TRBD2. The germline gives CDR1 MNHEY, CDR2 SMNVEV (reference sequence). The V segment lost 5 bases and the J segment 7 bases; nucleotides outside the gene matches: 4. The CDR3 has 15 residues. The CDR3 nucleotides are TGTGCCAGCAGTCCGGGACTAGCGGGAGTGAATGAGCAGTTCTTC. Its protein product is CASSPGLAGVNEQFF.

The rearrangement joins TRBV7-2 to TRBJ2-7; 9 nucleotides match TRBD2. The germline CDR1 and CDR2 sequences are SGHTA and FQGNSA. Trimming at V came to 5 bases and at J to 3 bases, leaving 5 bases not matched to a gene. The CDR3 consists of 14 residues. In nucleotides, the CDR3 is TGTGCCAGCAGCCCCCTGACTAGCGGCTACGAGCAGTACTTC. It is translated as CASSPLTSGYEQYF.

This clone was found once. Other DNA variants within this sample encode the same CDR3. CDR3 protein: CASSSQGSYEQYF. The CDR3 DNA is TGTGCCAGCAGCTCACAGGGCAGTTACGAGCAGTACTTC. The rearrangement uses TRBV5-6 and TRBJ2-7, with a tentative D call TRBD1 (6 bases). This CDR3 is 13 amino acids long. Germline V CDR1 and CDR2: SGHDT, YYEEEE. Trimming shortened V by 3 bases and J by 4 bases, and 11 bases separated the two germline ends.

The chain carries TRBV10-3 and TRBJ2-7; 12 bases match TRBD2. Germline-derived CDR1 and CDR2 are ENHRY and SYGVKD. The CDR3 covers 14 residues. V gave up 4 bases and J gave up 3 bases; unmatched junction bases: 1. The CDR3 coding sequence is TGTGCCATCAGTGGACTAGCGGGGGACTACGAGCAGTACTTC. Amino acid sequence: CAISGLAGDYEQYF.

This clone was counted a single time. The V and J genes are TRBV3-1 (or the pseudogene TRBV3-2) and TRBJ1-2; no clear D. CDR1 is LGHDT, CDR2 YNNKEL, per germline (reference sequence). V was trimmed by 0 bases and J by 2 bases, leaving 16 bases between them. This CDR3 spans 17 amino acids. The CDR3 coding sequence is TGTGCCAGCAGCCAAGATCTGACACCGGATAAGAACTATGGCTACACCTTC. Residues: CASSQDLTPDKNYGYTF.

V is TRBV5-4 and J is TRBJ2-7, with TRBD1 identical over 11 bases. With V trimmed by 4 bases and J by 1 base, 1 base remained unmatched. The germline CDR1 and CDR2 sequences are SGHNT and YYREEE (reference sequence). The length of the CDR3 is 14 residues. This CDR3 is CASSGDRGSYEQYF. The CDR3 DNA sequence: TGTGCCAGCAGCGGGGACAGGGGGTCCTACGAGCAGTACTTC. Drawing the rest from reference TRBV5-4 and TRBJ2-7, the complete variable domain is ETGVTQSPTHLIKTRGQQVTLRCSSQSGHNTVSWYQQALGQGPQFIFQYYREEENGRGNFPPRFSGLQFPNYSSELNVNALELDDSALYLCASSGDRGSYEQYFGPGTRLTVT.

The CDR3 DNA follows: TGTGCCAGCAGCCTCACTCTACTAGCGGGAGGTTCCTACGAGCAGTACTTC. Protein product: CASSLTLLAGGSYEQYF. V and J are TRBV28 and TRBJ2-7, with TRBD2 identical over 12 bases. CDR1 is MDHEN, CDR2 SYDVKM, per germline. This CDR3 comprises 17 residues. J gave up 1 base and V 6 bases, and 10 bases lay outside the gene matches.

On this clone itself: The sample contains more than one DNA sequence encoding this CDR3. V is TRBV19 and J is TRBJ1-2; possibly TRBD1 for D (5 bases). Germline CDR1 LNHDA, CDR2 SQIVND (reference sequence). CDR3 size: 13 residues. With 2 bases removed from V and 3 bases from J, the gap between germline ends came to 7 bases. The CDR3 loop reads CASSITGDYGYTF. The DNA for the CDR3 is TGTGCCAGTAGTATAACGGGGGACTATGGCTACACCTTC.

The CDR3 here is CASSPYSGANTEAFF. CDR3 nucleotide sequence: TGTGCCAGTAGCCCTTATAGTGGGGCGAACACTGAAGCTTTCTTT. The chain recombines TRBV19 with TRBJ1-1, with D possibly being TRBD1 (5 bases). Trimming took off 6 bases at V and 1 base at J, with 15 bases between the two ends. CDR1 is LNHDA and CDR2 is SQIVND in the germline V gene (reference sequence). This CDR3 comprises 15 residues.

This chain links TRBV27 with TRBJ2-1; a weak D match, TRBD2 (6 bases). Germline V lookup: CDR1 MNHEY, CDR2 SMNVEV (reference sequence). The CDR3 is 16 residues long. The germline V and J ends were trimmed by 4 bases and 9 bases, with 22 bases remaining between them. The DNA for the CDR3 is TGTGCCAGCAGTTCTCCCCTATCGGGGCTCGGGGGTGAGCAGTTCTTC. Translating it yields CASSSPLSGLGGEQFF.

The chain employs TRBV28 and TRBJ1-2; D is uncertain. The ends were cut back, 7 bases at V and 8 bases at J, with 14 bases in the middle. Germline assignment: CDR1 MDHEN and CDR2 SYDVKM. This CDR3 region has 12 residues. The DNA for the CDR3 is TGTGCCAGCACCGTTGACCGAGGGGGCTACACCTTC. Translated, it gives CASTVDRGGYTF.

The chain joins TRBV5-6 to TRBJ2-7; the D is unclear. Trimming took off 3 bases at V and 0 bases at J, with 13 bases between the two ends. The CDR3 is made up of 15 amino acids. Germline-derived CDR1 and CDR2 are SGHDT and YYEEEE. DNA for the CDR3: TGTGCCAGCAGCTCCGACTTGTATTCCTCCTACGAGCAGTACTTC. Amino acid sequence: CASSSDLYSSYEQYF. Combining the CDR3 with reference TRBV5-6 and TRBJ2-7 gives the whole variable domain DAGVTQSPTHLIKTRGQQVTLRCSPKSGHDTVSWYQQALGQGPQFIFQYYEEEERQRGNFPDRFSGHQFPNYSSELNVNALLLGDSALYLCASSSDLYSSYEQYFGPGTRLTVT.

On this clone itself: Within the sample, other DNA sequences also encode this same CDR3. The rearrangement links TRBV6-2 or TRBV6-3 to TRBJ1-5, with D perhaps matching TRBD1 (5 bases). Germline assignment: CDR1 MNHEY and CDR2 SVGEGT. V was shortened by 3 bases and J by 10 bases, with 7 bases between the two germline ends. This CDR3 region has 11 residues. The CDR3 DNA reads TGTGCCAGCAGTTATAGGGGTCCCCAGCATTTT. It yields the protein CASSYRGPQHF.

The chain joins TRBV7-8 to TRBJ2-7; 7 bases line up with TRBD1. V was pared by 5 bases and J by 5 bases, with 9 bases of the junction left unmatched. Germline-derived CDR1 and CDR2 are SGHVS and FQNEAQ. The CDR3 spans 14 residues. CDR3 region: CASSPDRVINEQYF. CDR3 nucleotide sequence: TGTGCCAGCAGCCCCGACAGGGTGATCAACGAGCAGTACTTC.

This clone was recorded once. The chain has TRBV5-4 and TRBJ1-1; TRBD1 is a possible D gene (6 bases). The CDR3 consists of 14 residues. CDR1 and CDR2 (germline): SGHNT, YYREEE (reference sequence). Trimming cost V 5 bases and J 7 bases, with 18 bases left between them. CDR3 DNA: TGTGCCAGCAGATTTACGACAGGCTCGAATGAAGCTTTCTTT. As protein: CASRFTTGSNEAFF.

This clone was observed a few times. The genes are TRBV6-5 and TRBJ2-7; TRBD1 aligns across 10 bases. The junction had 8 bases not matched to a gene; V was cut back by 6 bases and J by 6 bases. The CDR3 extends over 14 amino acids. Germline V gene sequence: CDR1 MNHEY, CDR2 SVGAGI. The CDR3 loop reads CASRSIDRGLEQYF. The CDR3, as DNA: TGTGCCAGCAGATCGATTGACAGGGGGCTCGAGCAGTACTTC.

The chain has TRBV5-4 and TRBJ2-7; weak D call: TRBD2 (7 bases). The CDR3 spans 15 residues. Trimming cost V 1 base and J 5 bases, with 16 bases left between them. Germline V gene sequence: CDR1 SGHNT, CDR2 YYREEE (reference sequence). CDR3 sequence (DNA): TGTGCCAGCAGCTTGCCAGGGGAGGGTTTCAACGAGCAGTACTTC. Translated: CASSLPGEGFNEQYF. Combining the CDR3 with reference TRBV5-4 and TRBJ2-7 gives the whole variable domain ETGVTQSPTHLIKTRGQQVTLRCSSQSGHNTVSWYQQALGQGPQFIFQYYREEENGRGNFPPRFSGLQFPNYSSELNVNALELDDSALYLCASSLPGEGFNEQYFGPGTRLTVT.

This chain connects TRBV7-9 to TRBJ2-7, with D perhaps matching TRBD2 (5 bases). Germline V gene lookup returns CDR1 SEHNR and CDR2 FQNEAQ (reference sequence). The CDR3 has 14 residues. V was clipped by 6 bases and J by 3 bases, with 15 bases between them. The CDR3 DNA is TGTGCCAGCAGGGAGGACCTACGGGGCTACGAGCAGTACTTC. It codes for CASREDLRGYEQYF.

This chain connects TRBV9 to TRBJ2-7; 7 nucleotides line up with TRBD1. The CDR3 loop spans 17 amino acids. V trimming: 3 bases; J trimming: 3 bases; junction bases outside the gene matches: 15. Per the germline V gene, CDR1 is SGDLS and CDR2 is YYNGEE. This CDR3 reads CASSDSQKTGSIYEQYF. The DNA of the CDR3 is TGTGCCAGCAGCGACTCACAAAAGACAGGGAGCATCTACGAGCAGTACTTC.

This chain uses TRBV7-3 with TRBJ2-7, with 9 nucleotides matching TRBD1. V shed 5 bases and J 5 bases; nucleotides not matched to a gene: 7. Germline V gene data show CDR1 as SGHTA and CDR2 as FQGTGA. The CDR3 covers 14 residues. The CDR3 here is CASSPGTGTHEQYF. CDR3 DNA: TGTGCCAGCAGCCCCGGGACAGGGACCCACGAGCAGTACTTC.